The 2 T cell receptor beta chains below all came from one sample that was sequenced in a study of blood T cell repertoires in COVID-19. TCRdb's table, derived via immunoSEQ multiplex PCR, lists solely in-frame clones and lacks some. The sample contains about 120,000 clones, more than 80% of which appear only once. The sample comprised peripheral blood. The origin of the receptors is a woman between 50 and 59 years old with acute or convalescent COVID-19.

The chain couples TRBV28 to TRBJ2-1, with 11 bases aligning to TRBD2. Germline trimming cut 7 bases from V and 4 bases from J; bases unmatched to any gene: 6. CDR3 size: 15 residues. Germline V gives CDR1 MDHEN, CDR2 SYDVKM. The CDR3 nucleotides are TGTGCCAGCAAGACTAGCGGGATCCTTTACAATGAGCAGTTCTTC. Translated: CASKTSGILYNEQFF. The full variable domain, in which reference TRBV28 and TRBJ2-1 provide the parts outside the CDR3, is DVKVTQSSRYLVKRTGEKVFLECVQDMDHENMFWYRQDPGLGLRLIYFSYDVKMKEKGDIPEGYSVSREKKERFSLILESASTNQTSMYLCASKTSGILYNEQFFGPGTRLTVL.

The chain combines TRBV19 with TRBJ1-1; 9 positions match TRBD1. The CDR3 sequence is 18 residues long. The germline gives CDR1 LNHDA, CDR2 SQIVND (reference sequence). With 8 bases clipped from V and 1 base from J, the junction kept 17 bases outside the gene matches. CDR3 bases: TGTGCCAGTTACTTCCGGGACAGGGTCAGTGTACGGAACACTGAAGCTTTCTTT. This gives the protein CASYFRDRVSVRNTEAFF.